The present T cell receptor beta chain was sequenced within a study of blood T cell repertoires in COVID-19 (dated by TCRdb to 2019 to 2021). With respect to the entire study: Samples covering the acute and convalescent phases of COVID-19 were provided by collaborators in the United States, Italy and Spain. The prospective study material was composed of cDNA or gDNA derived from T cells, B-cell-depleted T cells, or PBMCs. Deeply sampled blood TCRbeta repertoires from subjects exposed to, actively infected with, or recovered from COVID-19 were included in the dataset. The repertoires were released in a freely available public database meant as a resource for research on the immune response to SARS-CoV-2. The samples were drawn from two sources: the first 160 participants of the ongoing ImmuneRACE study, and 1,254 subjects contributed by 6 global collaborators. Nearly every sample came with metadata listing a de-identified subject ID, COVID-19 status, age in years and sex. Where HLA class I and class II types were available, the types were taken from metadata supplied by the sample provider, not from assay-based typing. Study-level results and caveats: Clinical and demographic metadata were provided uncurated, with the amount varying by source and participant.

In this sample, this clone turned up once. It lacks a known antigen. Base qualities were left out, and no much larger clone turns up one base away. The sample contains more than one DNA sequence encoding this CDR3. TCRbeta CDR3 regions were amplified from genomic DNA using the immunoSEQ Assay, a bias-controlled multiplex PCR. As for the original processing: The number of nucleated cells in each sample was estimated from the amplification of reference gene primers within the assay. To quantify the absolute abundance of each unique TCRbeta CDR3 rearrangement, sequence reads were collapsed and filtered. Productive Simpson clonality was computed per sample as the square root of Simpson's diversity index over productive rearrangements. TCRdb stores this immuneACCESS table with in-frame sequences only. Part of the clones is absent; in the studies checked, under half of the shortfall reflects unresolved V genes, and no reason is known for the rest. That table gives V, J and clone size, and the DNA gave D and trimming. Counted in this sample were fewer than 250,000 clones; more than 65% of them appeared once. Less than 20% of the sample comes from the top ten.

Enrolling through a virtual design, the prospective study's participants ranged in age from about 18 to 100 years and lived across 24 United States geographic areas. Cohort assignment in the prospective study relied on participant-reported clinical history from a screening survey and a study questionnaire. Each participant in the prospective study had whole blood, serum and a nasopharyngeal or oropharyngeal swab collected by mobile phlebotomists. Prospective study participants could optionally give additional blood draws and questionnaires over a 2-month period. Prospective study blood samples were shipped either frozen or at room temperature before DNA extraction. The sequence came from a woman aged 45 to 65 with acute COVID-19. The sequenced sample consisted of PBMCs or T cells enriched from blood (not recorded which).

The CDR3 is CASSYSGGSYNEQFF. The sequence in DNA is TGTGCCAGCAGTTACTCGGGAGGCTCCTACAATGAGCAGTTCTTC. Recombination linked TRBV6-5 to TRBJ2-1; the D gene is possibly TRBD2, with 6 bases matching. Taken from the germline V gene, the CDR1 and CDR2 loops are MNHEY and SVGAGI. The CDR3 has 15 amino acids, counting the end cysteine and phenylalanine. Only CDR3 DNA remains: 45 bases, in frame from the first base. The junction shows trimming of 0 bases on V and 0 bases on J, plus 6 bases between the germline ends.